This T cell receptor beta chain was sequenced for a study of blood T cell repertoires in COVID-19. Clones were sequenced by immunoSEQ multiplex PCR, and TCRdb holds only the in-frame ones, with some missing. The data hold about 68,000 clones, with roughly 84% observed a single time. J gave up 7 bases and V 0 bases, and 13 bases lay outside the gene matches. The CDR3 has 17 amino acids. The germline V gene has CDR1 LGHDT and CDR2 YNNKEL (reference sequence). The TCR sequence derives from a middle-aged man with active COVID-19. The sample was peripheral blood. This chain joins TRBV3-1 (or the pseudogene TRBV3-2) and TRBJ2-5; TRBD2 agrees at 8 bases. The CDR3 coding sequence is TGTGCCAGCAGCCAAGATTACAGCGGGGGCCCTTTTGGGACCCAGTACTTC. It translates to CASSQDYSGGPFGTQYF.